Listed below are T cell receptor beta chains from one sample, sequenced in a study of beta chain features in type 1 diabetes. The repertoire was sequenced with immunoSEQ multiplex PCR; TCRdb's copy has only in-frame clones and lacks some. The sample records about 350,000 clones, 20% being singletons. Sequences were obtained from naive CD4+ T cells from blood. The receptors stem from a woman aged 18-29 years in good health. The CDR3 runs from the conserved cysteine through the conserved F or W. A D gene is named only where the DNA matches it firmly. Clone size is given for some rows only: seen once, a few or many times, or a class if the clone is expanded.

CASSPKLAGGSYEQYF,TGTGCCAGCAGTCCTAAACTAGCGGGAGGCTCCTACGAGCAGTACTTC,TRBD2,TRBJ2-7,.,TRBV6-6
CAWSTTSGTHHF,TGTGCCTGGAGTACGACTAGCGGGACGCACCACTTC,TRBD2,TRBJ2-5,.,TRBV30
CAISGSAMNTEAFF,TGTGCCATCAGTGGCAGCGCCATGAACACTGAAGCTTTCTTT,.,TRBJ1-1,.,TRBV10-3
CASSQTSGASYEQYF,TGCGCCAGCAGCCAAACTAGCGGGGCGTCCTACGAGCAGTACTTC,TRBD2,TRBJ2-7,.,TRBV4-1
CASGLDDGRVDLSYEQYF,TGTGCTAGTGGTTTGGATGACGGGAGAGTGGACCTCTCTTACGAGCAGTACTTC,.,TRBJ2-7,.,TRBV12-5
CASSAATGHTQYF,TGTGCCAGCAGTGCCGCAACAGGGCACACGCAGTATTTT,.,TRBJ2-3,.,TRBV25-1
CASSLRTSGGETQYF,TGTGCCAGCAGCTTACGGACTAGCGGGGGGGAGACCCAGTACTTC,TRBD2,TRBJ2-5,once,TRBV5-6
CASSLNVRWTPRSNYGYTF,TGTGCCAGCAGTTTGAACGTTAGGTGGACACCGCGGTCTAACTATGGCTACACCTTC,.,TRBJ1-2,few,TRBV7-2
CASSQGQGLGYTF,TGTGCCAGCAGCCAAGGACAGGGTCTTGGCTACACCTTC,TRBD1,TRBJ1-2,.,TRBV14
CASSHSGRASEKLFF,TGCGCCAGCAGCCATTCCGGGAGGGCCTCCGAAAAACTGTTTTTT,.,TRBJ1-4,.,TRBV4-3
CASAVPGTSYEQYF,TGCGCCAGCGCAGTTCCGGGGACTTCCTACGAGCAGTACTTC,.,TRBJ2-7,.,TRBV5-1
CASTPQGSGDYGYTF,TGTGCCAGCACCCCACAGGGGTCCGGGGACTATGGCTACACCTTC,TRBD1,TRBJ1-2,.,TRBV9
CASSMTDRADTQYF,TGTGCCAGCAGCATGACGGACAGGGCGGATACGCAGTATTTT,TRBD1,TRBJ2-3,few,TRBV5-6
CASSLAGQPYYGYTF,TGTGCCAGCAGCTTAGCGGGACAGCCTTACTATGGCTACACCTTC,TRBD1,TRBJ1-2,.,TRBV7-2
CASGEDRGIGNTIYF,TGTGCCAGCGGCGAGGACAGGGGGATTGGAAACACCATATATTTT,TRBD1,TRBJ1-3,.,TRBV2
CAWRGPGQGWQPQHF,TGTGCCTGGAGGGGCCCGGGACAGGGGTGGCAGCCCCAGCATTTT,TRBD1,TRBJ1-5,.,TRBV30
CASSVSSGGIDTQYF,TGTGCCAGCAGTGTTTCTAGCGGGGGTATAGATACGCAGTATTTT,TRBD2,TRBJ2-3,.,TRBV6-1
CSVCRGENQPQHF,TGCAGCGTTTGCCGGGGGGAAAATCAGCCCCAGCATTTT,.,TRBJ1-5,few,TRBV29-1
CSVEVGGDTEAFF,TGCAGCGTTGAAGTAGGAGGGGACACTGAAGCTTTCTTT,.,TRBJ1-1,.,TRBV29-1
CASSQGEFTTYEQYF,TGTGCCAGCAGCCAAGGAGAGTTTACTACCTACGAGCAGTACTTC,.,TRBJ2-7,.,TRBV14
CASSARGGGAGEQFF,TGTGCCAGCAGCGCCCGGGGCGGGGGGGCTGGTGAGCAGTTCTTC,TRBD2,TRBJ2-1,.,TRBV11-2
CASSPQADSNYGYTF,TGTGCCAGCTCACCACAGGCCGACTCTAACTATGGCTACACCTTC,.,TRBJ1-2,few,TRBV18
CAWSPHSEGYTF,TGTGCCTGGAGTCCCCACTCGGAGGGCTACACCTTC,.,TRBJ1-2,.,TRBV30
CASSPRANYGYTF,TGTGCCAGCAGCCCGAGGGCGAACTATGGCTACACCTTC,.,TRBJ1-2,few,TRBV7-2
CASTRDRGTYNEQFF,TGTGCCAGCACTCGGGACAGGGGGACATACAATGAGCAGTTCTTC,TRBD1,TRBJ2-1,.,TRBV2
CASTSLAGYTDTQYF,TGTGCCAGCACTTCCCTAGCGGGGTACACAGATACGCAGTATTTT,TRBD2,TRBJ2-3,.,TRBV7-2
CASSPRGSGQSGSSYEQYF,TGTGCCAGCTCACCCCGCGGGTCAGGGCAGAGCGGGAGTTCCTACGAGCAGTACTTC,TRBD2,TRBJ2-7,.,TRBV18
CASSLSYGYTF,TGTGCCAGCAGCTTGAGCTATGGCTACACCTTC,.,TRBJ1-2,.,TRBV7-2